Sequencing of this T cell receptor beta chain was carried out in a study of breast tumors, draining lymph nodes, adjacent tissues. Axillary draining lymph nodes of breast cancer patients supplied the node samples. This clonotype appeared many times. The antigen is unknown. A read error may be the cause here, since a much bigger clone is one base away. V was cut by 5 bases and J by 12 bases, with 16 bases left in between. The CDR3 covers 13 residues. The germline CDR1 and CDR2 sequences are MNHNY and SVGAGI (reference sequence). TCRdb used MiXCR to reprocess the multiplex PCR reads, holding one entry per CDR3 protein. This table holds about 150,000 distinct CDR3 sequences, around a third found once. Study results and caveats: That most tumor T cells come from lymph nodes remained unproven. Tumor TCR diversity was below lymph nodes but above nontumor tissue. Tumor and nontumor repertoires were significantly more similar in luminal-like than in basal-like breast cancer. The data were judged consistent with most tumor T cells coming from lymph node and expanding in tumor.

The TCR sequence derives from a female donor with breast cancer. Some clones in this sample may be carry-over from other donors' samples. The sequencing sample was made of axillary lymph node tissue. V is TRBV6-6 and J is TRBJ1-4, with D uncertain. CDR3: CASSLPGSIELFF. DNA for the CDR3: TGTGCCAGCAGTCTTCCCGGATCGATTGAACTGTTTTTT.